One sample yielded the 25 T cell receptor beta chains listed below, sequenced in a study of blood T cell repertoires in COVID-19. The data were produced by immunoSEQ multiplex PCR, yet TCRdb's version contains in-frame clones alone and is incomplete. The sample lists approximately 76,000 clones, about 93% occurring once. The source material was peripheral blood. Receptors originate from a human donor in a cohort sampled during active COVID-19.

The chain is built from TRBV9 and TRBJ2-1; 15 bases are shared with TRBD2. CDR3 length: 22 residues. CDR1 SGDLS and CDR2 YYNGEE come from the germline V gene. V gave up 2 bases and J gave up 2 bases; unmatched junction bases: 17. As DNA, the CDR3 is TGTGCCAGCAGCGTCTCCCACTTTCCGGGACTAGCGGGGGGACGGACCTACAATGAGCAGTTCTTC. It encodes CASSVSHFPGLAGGRTYNEQFF. Full variable domain (missing parts from reference TRBV9 and TRBJ2-1): DSGVTQTPKHLITATGQRVTLRCSPRSGDLSVYWYQQSLDQGLQFLIQYYNGEERAKGNILERFSAQQFPDLHSELNLSSLELGDSALYFCASSVSHFPGLAGGRTYNEQFFGPGTRLTVL.

The genes are TRBV6-5 and TRBJ1-1; 8 nucleotides align to TRBD1. The germline V gene has CDR1 MNHEY and CDR2 SVGAGI. The junction had 7 bases not matched to a gene; V was cut back by 6 bases and J by 7 bases. The CDR3 consists of 13 residues. CDR3 sequence (DNA): TGTGCCAGCAGCCGTACAGGGGGTCATGAAGCTTTCTTT. Translating gives CASSRTGGHEAFF.

The chain links TRBV27 to TRBJ1-1; 7 nucleotides agree with TRBD1. Germline V lookup: CDR1 MNHEY, CDR2 SMNVEV (reference sequence). The J segment lost 3 bases and the V segment lost 8 bases, leaving 9 bases of the junction unmatched. This CDR3 is built from 14 residues. CDR3 in amino acids: CASGQTGPHTEAFF. The CDR3 DNA follows: TGTGCCAGCGGACAGACAGGGCCCCACACTGAAGCTTTCTTT.

The chain couples TRBV14 to TRBJ2-1; 8 bases line up with TRBD2. V trimming: 4 bases; J trimming: 8 bases; junction bases outside the gene matches: 16. The CDR3 loop spans 17 amino acids. The V gene's germline CDR1 is SGHDN and CDR2 FVKESK. CDR3 DNA sequence: TGTGCCAGCAGCCTCAGAGGTATGCGGGGGGCTGCAGATGAGCAGTTCTTC. Encoded protein: CASSLRGMRGAADEQFF.

The chain employs TRBV2 and TRBJ2-7; unclear D gene. Germline V lookup: CDR1 SNHLY, CDR2 FYNNEI. The CDR3 has 13 amino acids. V was trimmed by 9 bases and J by 0 bases, leaving 12 bases between them. CDR3 coding DNA: TGTGCCAGAAGTCCGGGTAGCTCCTACGAGCAGTACTTC. It specifies CARSPGSSYEQYF.

J is TRBJ1-2 and V is TRBV5-6; possibly TRBD1 for D (6 bases). V was trimmed by 5 bases and J by 4 bases, leaving 21 bases between them. Germline-derived CDR1 and CDR2 are SGHDT and YYEEEE. This CDR3 is 16 amino acids long. This CDR3 is CASRRKGDIRLYGYTF. The DNA for the CDR3 is TGTGCCAGCAGAAGGAAGGGGGACATCAGGCTCTATGGCTACACCTTC.

The chain recombines TRBV6-6 with TRBJ2-7; 10 bases match TRBD2. CDR1 is MNHNY, CDR2 SVGAGI, per germline (reference sequence). J was trimmed by 5 bases and V by 4 bases; bases with no gene match: 8. The CDR3 consists of 15 residues. CDR3: CASSSERGGLHEQYF. In nucleotides, the CDR3 is TGTGCCAGCAGTTCAGAGCGGGGGGGCCTGCACGAGCAGTACTTC.

The chain links TRBV7-8 to TRBJ1-5; 12 positions agree with TRBD1. This CDR3 has 14 residues. Looked up from germline, CDR1 is SGHVS and CDR2 is FQNEAQ. V was clipped by 5 bases and J by 5 bases; unmatched bases: 1. Written as DNA, the CDR3 is TGTGCCAGCAGCGGGACAGGGGGCGATCAGCCCCAGCATTTT. This translates into CASSGTGGDQPQHF.

The chain uses TRBV27 and TRBJ2-7, with TRBD1 as a possible D gene (6 bases). Germline CDR1 is MNHEY and CDR2 is SMNVEV (reference sequence). This CDR3 comprises 14 residues. The V and J ends lost 7 bases and 3 bases respectively, with 16 bases between them. This chain's CDR3 is CASTTKAGDYEQYF. The CDR3 DNA is TGTGCCAGCACCACAAAGGCAGGGGACTACGAGCAGTACTTC.

This chain connects TRBV10-2 to TRBJ2-7, with a possible D match to TRBD1 (6 bases). The V and J ends lost 2 bases and 4 bases respectively, with 18 bases between them. Germline-derived CDR1 and CDR2 are WSHSY and SAAADI. This CDR3 has 16 amino acids. The CDR3 DNA reads TGCGCCAGCAGTGAGAGGCTAGGCAGGGGATTGTACGAGCAGTACTTC. Translation gives CASSERLGRGLYEQYF.

The CDR3: CASSPRIATNEKLFF. The CDR3 nucleotides are TGTGCCAGCAGCCCGCGGATCGCAACTAATGAAAAACTGTTTTTT. The chain joins TRBV3-1 (or the pseudogene TRBV3-2) to TRBJ1-4; D gene uncertain. Between the trimmed V and J ends, which lost 4 bases and 0 bases, there was a span of 9 bases. The germline CDR1 and CDR2 sequences are LGHDT and YNNKEL (reference sequence). The CDR3 consists of 15 residues.

J is TRBJ1-2 and V is TRBV4-1; D gene uncertain. The CDR3 loop spans 12 amino acids. Trimming pared 3 bases from V and 3 bases from J, leaving 5 bases between. CDR1 is MGHRA, CDR2 YSYEKL, per germline. The CDR3 is CASSQGDYGYTF. The CDR3 DNA sequence: TGCGCCAGCAGCCAGGGAGACTATGGCTACACCTTC.

The chain uses TRBV2 and TRBJ1-3, with a possible D match to TRBD1 (6 bases). V was shortened by 2 bases and J by 2 bases, with 16 bases between the two germline ends. This CDR3 region has 17 residues. Germline lookup yields CDR1 SNHLY and CDR2 FYNNEI. The CDR3 bases are TGTGCCAGCAGTGAATCCCTAAGTACAGGGACTGGAAACACCATATATTTT. It yields the protein CASSESLSTGTGNTIYF.

This clone has a single count. V usage is TRBV18 and J usage is TRBJ1-1; D is ambiguous. Looked up from germline, CDR1 is KGHSH and CDR2 is LQKENI. CDR3 length equals 11 residues. V was trimmed by 5 bases and J by 5 bases, leaving 6 bases between them. The CDR3 region is CASSAGTEAFF. The DNA for the CDR3 is TGTGCCAGCTCAGCGGGAACTGAAGCTTTCTTT.

This chain links TRBV11-2 with TRBJ2-7; weak D call: TRBD2 (7 bases). Germline V CDR1 and CDR2: SGHAT, FQNNGV. V was cut by 1 base and J by 3 bases, with 19 bases left in between. This CDR3 has 17 amino acids. The CDR3 nucleotides are TGTGCCAGCAGCTTAGTACGGGGGCGCCGGGGGGACTACGAGCAGTACTTC. Its protein is CASSLVRGRRGDYEQYF. The entire variable domain, with the rest obtained from reference TRBV11-2 and TRBJ2-7, is as follows: EAGVAQSPRYKIIEKRQSVAFWCNPISGHATLYWYQQILGQGPKLLIQFQNNGVVDDSQLPKDRFSAERLKGVDSTLKIQPAKLEDSAVYLCASSLVRGRRGDYEQYFGPGTRLTVT.

This chain joins TRBV9 and TRBJ2-7, with 10 bases matching TRBD1. The CDR3 consists of 15 residues. The germline V gene encodes CDR1 SGDLS and CDR2 YYNGEE. With 3 bases clipped from V and 7 bases from J, the junction kept 10 bases outside the gene matches. CDR3 in amino acids: CASSAPGTGEGEQYF. The CDR3 coding sequence is TGTGCCAGCAGCGCTCCCGGGACAGGGGAAGGGGAGCAGTACTTC. Together with reference TRBV9 and TRBJ2-7, the CDR3 gives the full variable domain: DSGVTQTPKHLITATGQRVTLRCSPRSGDLSVYWYQQSLDQGLQFLIQYYNGEERAKGNILERFSAQQFPDLHSELNLSSLELGDSALYFCASSAPGTGEGEQYFGPGTRLTVT.

V usage is TRBV5-1 and J usage is TRBJ2-6; D unresolved. V was clipped by 5 bases and J by 1 base, with 7 bases between them. The CDR3 extends over 14 amino acids. Germline CDR1 and CDR2: SGHRS and YFSETQ. The CDR3 is CASRLYSGANVLTF. As DNA, the CDR3 is TGCGCCAGCAGGCTATATTCTGGGGCCAACGTCCTGACTTTC.

CDR3 bases: TGTGCCAGCAGCTTAGGAAGGGGCCACAGCTTTGAAAAACTGTTTTTT. Its protein is CASSLGRGHSFEKLFF. The chain employs TRBV11-2 and TRBJ1-4, with TRBD1 as a possible D gene (5 bases). The CDR3 is 16 residues long. The ends were cut back, 1 base at V and 7 bases at J, with 16 bases in the middle. The germline gives CDR1 SGHAT, CDR2 FQNNGV.

The chain employs TRBV18 and TRBJ2-7; D gene ambiguous. V dropped 3 bases and J dropped 3 bases, with 6 bases sitting between them. Germline V gene data show CDR1 as KGHSH and CDR2 as LQKENI. This CDR3 is 12 amino acids long. The CDR3 bases are TGTGCCAGCTCACCGGCCAGCTACGAGCAGTACTTC. Translated: CASSPASYEQYF.

The chain employs TRBV4-1 and TRBJ1-3, with D tentatively TRBD1 (6 bases). The CDR3 covers 18 residues. Between the trimmed V and J ends, which lost 1 base and 2 bases, there was a span of 18 bases. CDR1 MGHRA and CDR2 YSYEKL come from the germline V gene. The CDR3 sequence: CASSQGRRRGTTGNTIYF. The CDR3 DNA reads TGCGCCAGCAGCCAAGGCAGGCGCAGGGGAACGACTGGAAACACCATATATTTT.

The DNA of the CDR3 is TGTGCCAGCAGTTTATCGGGCAGCTACAACTATGGCTACACCTTC. Its protein is CASSLSGSYNYGYTF. The chain is built from TRBV27 and TRBJ1-2; no clear D gene. From germline, CDR1 is MNHEY and CDR2 SMNVEV (reference sequence). This CDR3 has 15 residues. The ends were cut back, 0 bases at V and 2 bases at J, with 10 bases in the middle.

The gene calls are TRBV2 and TRBJ2-5; D gene ambiguous. Looked up from germline, CDR1 is SNHLY and CDR2 is FYNNEI. This CDR3 is built from 15 residues. V was pared by 1 base and J by 0 bases, with 9 bases between. CDR3 bases: TGTGCCAGCAGTGAAGGCAGGCCGTACCAAGAGACCCAGTACTTC. Translation gives CASSEGRPYQETQYF. The entire variable domain, with the rest obtained from reference TRBV2 and TRBJ2-5, is as follows: EPEVTQTPSHQVTQMGQEVILRCVPISNHLYFYWYRQILGQKVEFLVSFYNNEISEKSEIFDDQFSVERPDGSNFTLKIRSTKLEDSAMYFCASSEGRPYQETQYFGPGTRLLVL.

The chain combines TRBV29-1 with TRBJ2-4, with TRBD2 matching 7 bases. Losses at the gene ends were 2 bases for V and 0 bases for J; bases not matched to a gene: 4. Germline lookup yields CDR1 SQVTM and CDR2 ANQGSEA. The CDR3 contains 15 residues. The CDR3 region has the DNA TGCAGCGTTGAATTAGCGGGCCTAGCCAAAAACATTCAGTACTTC. Translated, it gives CSVELAGLAKNIQYF.

This chain links TRBV9 with TRBJ2-7; D is possibly TRBD1 (6 bases). From germline, CDR1 is SGDLS and CDR2 YYNGEE. The CDR3 sequence is 14 residues long. Trimming cost V 0 bases and J 5 bases, with 12 bases left between them. CDR3 in amino acids: CASSVVGRGDEQYF. CDR3 in DNA: TGTGCCAGCAGCGTAGTTGGCAGGGGAGACGAGCAGTACTTC.

This chain connects TRBV7-3 to TRBJ2-7; 11 nucleotides align to TRBD1. V shed 2 bases and J 6 bases; nucleotides not matched to a gene: 3. Germline V gene data show CDR1 as SGHTA and CDR2 as FQGTGA. There are 14 residues in the CDR3. The CDR3 nucleotides are TGTGCCAGCAGCTTAGGACAGGGGGCCTCCGAGCAGTACTTC. It yields the protein CASSLGQGASEQYF.